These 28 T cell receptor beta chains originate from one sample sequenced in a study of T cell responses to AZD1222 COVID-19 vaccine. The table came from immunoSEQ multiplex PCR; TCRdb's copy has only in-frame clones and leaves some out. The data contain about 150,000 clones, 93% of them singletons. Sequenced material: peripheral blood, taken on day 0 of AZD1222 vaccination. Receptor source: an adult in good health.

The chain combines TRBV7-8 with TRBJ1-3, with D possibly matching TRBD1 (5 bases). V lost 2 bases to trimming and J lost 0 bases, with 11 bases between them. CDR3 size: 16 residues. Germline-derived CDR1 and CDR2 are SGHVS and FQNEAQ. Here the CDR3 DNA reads TGTGCCAGCAGCTTAAGAGGGGCGAGCTCTGGAAACACCATATATTTT. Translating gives CASSLRGASSGNTIYF.

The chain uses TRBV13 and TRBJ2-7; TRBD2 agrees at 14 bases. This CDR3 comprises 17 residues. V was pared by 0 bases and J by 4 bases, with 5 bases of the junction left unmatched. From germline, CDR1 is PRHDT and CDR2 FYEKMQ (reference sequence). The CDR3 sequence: CASSLGIGTSGGYEQYF. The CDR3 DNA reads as TGTGCCAGCAGCTTAGGCATCGGGACTAGCGGGGGTTACGAGCAGTACTTC.

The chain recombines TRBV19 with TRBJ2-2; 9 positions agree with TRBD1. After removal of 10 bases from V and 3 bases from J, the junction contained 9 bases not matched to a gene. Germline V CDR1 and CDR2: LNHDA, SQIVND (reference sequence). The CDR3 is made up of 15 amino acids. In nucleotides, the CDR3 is TGTGCCACTCGTCGCGGACAGGGGCACACCGGGGAGCTGTTTTTT. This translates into CATRRGQGHTGELFF.

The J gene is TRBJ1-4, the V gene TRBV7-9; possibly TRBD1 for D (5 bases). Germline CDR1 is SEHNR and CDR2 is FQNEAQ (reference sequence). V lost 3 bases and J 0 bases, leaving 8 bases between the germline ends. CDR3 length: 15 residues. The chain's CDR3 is CASSLVGATNEKLFF. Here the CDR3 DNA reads TGTGCCAGCAGCTTGGTGGGGGCAACTAATGAAAAACTGTTTTTT.

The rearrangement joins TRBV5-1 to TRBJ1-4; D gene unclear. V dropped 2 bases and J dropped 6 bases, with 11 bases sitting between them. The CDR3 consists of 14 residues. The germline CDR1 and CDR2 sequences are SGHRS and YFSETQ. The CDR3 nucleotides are TGCGCCAGCAGCTTAAAAGGGTATGATGAAAAACTGTTTTTT. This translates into CASSLKGYDEKLFF.

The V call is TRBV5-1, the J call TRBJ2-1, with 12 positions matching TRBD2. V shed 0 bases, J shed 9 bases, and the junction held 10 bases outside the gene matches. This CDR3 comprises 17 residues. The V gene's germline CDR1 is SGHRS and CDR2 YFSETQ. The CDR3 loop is CASSLAKRLAGVAEQFF. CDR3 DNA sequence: TGCGCCAGCAGCTTGGCCAAAAGACTAGCGGGAGTAGCTGAGCAGTTCTTC.

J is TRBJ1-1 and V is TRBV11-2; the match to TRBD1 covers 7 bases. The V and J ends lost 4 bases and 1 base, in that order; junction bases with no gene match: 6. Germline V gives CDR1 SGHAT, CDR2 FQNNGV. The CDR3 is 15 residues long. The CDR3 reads CASSSRQGQNTEAFF. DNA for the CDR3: TGTGCCAGCAGCTCCAGACAGGGTCAGAACACTGAAGCTTTCTTT. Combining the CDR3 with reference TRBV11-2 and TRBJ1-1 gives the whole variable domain EAGVAQSPRYKIIEKRQSVAFWCNPISGHATLYWYQQILGQGPKLLIQFQNNGVVDDSQLPKDRFSAERLKGVDSTLKIQPAKLEDSAVYLCASSSRQGQNTEAFFGQGTRLTVV.

The CDR3 coding sequence is TGTGCCAGTAGTATCAATCAGGGGCTACAAAAGGGCTACACCTTC. Its protein is CASSINQGLQKGYTF. The rearrangement uses TRBV19 and TRBJ1-2; perhaps TRBD1 as D (6 bases). The CDR3 is 15 residues long. The germline V and J ends were trimmed by 3 bases and 8 bases, with 19 bases remaining between them. Germline loops: CDR1 LNHDA, CDR2 SQIVND (reference sequence). Based on the CDR3 plus reference TRBV19 and TRBJ1-2, the full variable domain is DGGITQSPKYLFRKEGQNVTLSCEQNLNHDAMYWYRQDPGQGLRLIYYSQIVNDFQKGDIAEGYSVSREKKESFPLTVTSAQKNPTAFYLCASSINQGLQKGYTFGSGTRLTVV.

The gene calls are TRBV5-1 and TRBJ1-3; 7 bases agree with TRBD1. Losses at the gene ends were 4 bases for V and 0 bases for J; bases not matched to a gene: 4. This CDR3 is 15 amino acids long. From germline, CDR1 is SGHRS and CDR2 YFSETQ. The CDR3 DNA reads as TGCGCCAGCAGCCGGGGGACAGACTCTGGAAACACCATATATTTT. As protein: CASSRGTDSGNTIYF.

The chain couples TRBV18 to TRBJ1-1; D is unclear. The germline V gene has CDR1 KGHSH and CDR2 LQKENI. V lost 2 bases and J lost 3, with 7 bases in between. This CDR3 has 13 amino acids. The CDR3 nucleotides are TGTGCCAGCTCACCAAACAGCTACACTGAAGCTTTCTTT. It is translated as CASSPNSYTEAFF.

This CDR3 reads CASSPSPPSPPANYGYTF. Here the CDR3 DNA reads TGTGCCAGTAGCCCCTCTCCTCCGTCGCCACCAGCTAACTATGGCTACACCTTC. The chain is built from TRBV19 and TRBJ1-2; D is ambiguous. This CDR3 has 18 amino acids. Trimming stripped 6 bases from V and 0 bases from J, with 23 bases between. Germline loops: CDR1 LNHDA, CDR2 SQIVND (reference sequence).

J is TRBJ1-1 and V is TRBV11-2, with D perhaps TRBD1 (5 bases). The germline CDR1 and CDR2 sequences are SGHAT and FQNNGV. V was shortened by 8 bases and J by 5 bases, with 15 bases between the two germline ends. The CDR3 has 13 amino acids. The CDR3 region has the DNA TGTGCCAGCGGGGCAAATTCGTATACTGAAGCTTTCTTT. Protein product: CASGANSYTEAFF.

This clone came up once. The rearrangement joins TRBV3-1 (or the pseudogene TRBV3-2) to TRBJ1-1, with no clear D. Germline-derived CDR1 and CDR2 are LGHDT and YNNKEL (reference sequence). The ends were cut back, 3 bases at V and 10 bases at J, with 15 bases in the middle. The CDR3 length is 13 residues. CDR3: CASSHPDLLVAFF. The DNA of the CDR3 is TGTGCCAGCAGCCATCCCGACCTTCTGGTAGCTTTCTTT.

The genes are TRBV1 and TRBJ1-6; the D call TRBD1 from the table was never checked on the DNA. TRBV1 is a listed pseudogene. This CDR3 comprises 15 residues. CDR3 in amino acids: CTSSHAGGNNSPLHF. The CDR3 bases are TGCACCAGCAGCCATGCAGGGGGCAATAATTCACCCCTCCACTTT.

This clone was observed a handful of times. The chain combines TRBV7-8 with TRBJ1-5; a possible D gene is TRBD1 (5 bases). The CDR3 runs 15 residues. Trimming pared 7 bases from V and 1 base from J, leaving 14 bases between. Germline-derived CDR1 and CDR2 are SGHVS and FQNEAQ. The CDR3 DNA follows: TGTGCCAGCACCCCGGGACGACAGAGCAATCAGCCCCAGCATTTT. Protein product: CASTPGRQSNQPQHF.

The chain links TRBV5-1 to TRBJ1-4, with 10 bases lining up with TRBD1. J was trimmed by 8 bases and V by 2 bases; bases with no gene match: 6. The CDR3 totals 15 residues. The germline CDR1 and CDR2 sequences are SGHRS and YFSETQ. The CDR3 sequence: CASSLHGTGVEKLFF. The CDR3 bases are TGCGCCAGCAGCTTACACGGGACAGGGGTGGAAAAACTGTTTTTT.

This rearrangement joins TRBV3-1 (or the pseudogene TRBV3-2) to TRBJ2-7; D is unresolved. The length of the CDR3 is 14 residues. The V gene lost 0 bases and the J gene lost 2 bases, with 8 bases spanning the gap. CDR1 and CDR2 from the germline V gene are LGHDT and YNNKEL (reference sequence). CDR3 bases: TGTGCCAGCAGCCAAGATTGGCAGCCCTACGAGCAGTACTTC. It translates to CASSQDWQPYEQYF.

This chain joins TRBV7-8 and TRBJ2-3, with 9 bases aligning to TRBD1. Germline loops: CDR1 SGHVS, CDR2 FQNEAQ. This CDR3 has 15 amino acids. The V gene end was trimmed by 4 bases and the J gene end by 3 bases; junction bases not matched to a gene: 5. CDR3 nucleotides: TGTGCCAGCAGCTCCCGGACAGGGGTGACAGATACGCAGTATTTT. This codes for CASSSRTGVTDTQYF.

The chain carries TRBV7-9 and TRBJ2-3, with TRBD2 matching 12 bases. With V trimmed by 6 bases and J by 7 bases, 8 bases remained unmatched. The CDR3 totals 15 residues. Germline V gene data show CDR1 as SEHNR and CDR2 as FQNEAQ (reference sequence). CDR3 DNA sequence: TGTGCCAGCAGTTCGACTAGCGGGAGTCCAAATACGCAGTATTTT. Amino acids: CASSSTSGSPNTQYF.

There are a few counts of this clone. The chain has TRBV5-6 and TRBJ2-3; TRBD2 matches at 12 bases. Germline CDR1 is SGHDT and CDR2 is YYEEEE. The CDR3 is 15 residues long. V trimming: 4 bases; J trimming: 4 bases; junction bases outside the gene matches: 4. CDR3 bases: TGTGCCAGCAGCCTGGGACTAGCGGGCGCAGATACGCAGTATTTT. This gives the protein CASSLGLAGADTQYF.

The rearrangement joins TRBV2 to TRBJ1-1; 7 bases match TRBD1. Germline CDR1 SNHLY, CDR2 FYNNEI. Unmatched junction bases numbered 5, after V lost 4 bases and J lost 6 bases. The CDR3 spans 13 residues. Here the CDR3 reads CASSVNRGPEAFF. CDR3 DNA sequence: TGTGCCAGCAGTGTAAACAGGGGCCCTGAAGCTTTCTTT. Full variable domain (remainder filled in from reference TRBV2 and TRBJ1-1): EPEVTQTPSHQVTQMGQEVILRCVPISNHLYFYWYRQILGQKVEFLVSFYNNEISEKSEIFDDQFSVERPDGSNFTLKIRSTKLEDSAMYFCASSVNRGPEAFFGQGTRLTVV.

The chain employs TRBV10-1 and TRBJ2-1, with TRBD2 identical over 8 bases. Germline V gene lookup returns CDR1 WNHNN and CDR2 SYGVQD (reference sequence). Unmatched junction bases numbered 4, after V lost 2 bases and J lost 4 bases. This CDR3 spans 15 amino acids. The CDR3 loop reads CASSERLAGYNEQFF. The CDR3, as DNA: TGCGCCAGCAGTGAGAGGCTAGCGGGTTACAATGAGCAGTTCTTC.

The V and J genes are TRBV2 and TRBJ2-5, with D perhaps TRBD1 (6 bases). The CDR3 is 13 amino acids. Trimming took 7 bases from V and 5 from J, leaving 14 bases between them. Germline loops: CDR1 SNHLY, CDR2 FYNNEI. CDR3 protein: CASNDWGRETQYF. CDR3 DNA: TGTGCCAGCAACGACTGGGGGCGGGAGACCCAGTACTTC. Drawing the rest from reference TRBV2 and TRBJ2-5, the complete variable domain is EPEVTQTPSHQVTQMGQEVILRCVPISNHLYFYWYRQILGQKVEFLVSFYNNEISEKSEIFDDQFSVERPDGSNFTLKIRSTKLEDSAMYFCASNDWGRETQYFGPGTRLLVL.

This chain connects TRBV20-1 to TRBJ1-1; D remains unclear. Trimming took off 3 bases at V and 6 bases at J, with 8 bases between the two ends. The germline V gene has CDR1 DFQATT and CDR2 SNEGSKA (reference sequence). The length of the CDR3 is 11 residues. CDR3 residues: CSASNIAEAFF. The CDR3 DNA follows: TGCAGTGCTAGTAACATCGCTGAAGCTTTCTTT.

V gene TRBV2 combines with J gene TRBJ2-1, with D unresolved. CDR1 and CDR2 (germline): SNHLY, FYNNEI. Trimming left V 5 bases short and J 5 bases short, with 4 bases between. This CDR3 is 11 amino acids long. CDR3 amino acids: CASSFNNEQFF. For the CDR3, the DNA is TGTGCCAGCAGTTTTAACAATGAGCAGTTCTTC.

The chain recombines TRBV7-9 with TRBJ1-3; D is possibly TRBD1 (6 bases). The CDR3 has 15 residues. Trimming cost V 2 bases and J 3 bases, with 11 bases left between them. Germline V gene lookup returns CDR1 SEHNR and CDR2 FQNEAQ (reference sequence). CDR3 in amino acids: CASSLLGAGGNTIYF. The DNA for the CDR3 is TGTGCCAGCAGCTTACTGGGGGCAGGTGGAAACACCATATATTTT.

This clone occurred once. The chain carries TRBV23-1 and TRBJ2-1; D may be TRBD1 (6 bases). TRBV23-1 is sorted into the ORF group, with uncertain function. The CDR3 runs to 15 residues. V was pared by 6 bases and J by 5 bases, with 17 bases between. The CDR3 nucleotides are TGCGCCAGCAGCCCCCCCAGGGGAATGGACAATGAGCAGTTCTTC. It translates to CASSPPRGMDNEQFF.

The CDR3 here is CASSFGETQYF. The CDR3 DNA reads as TGTGCCAGCAGTTTCGGGGAGACCCAGTACTTC. The V call is TRBV12-3 or TRBV12-4, the J call TRBJ2-5; no clear D gene. CDR3 length equals 11 residues. V lost 3 bases, J lost 5 bases, and 4 bases lay in between.